This TCR beta chain was observed in a study of CD8+ T cells in alopecia areata. Notes on the study in general: Tofacitinib delivered significant drops in scalp clonality and in expanded CD8+ clones among the top 100.

Turning to this clone: As yet, its antigen is unknown.

V lost 6 bases and J 9 bases, leaving 21 bases between the germline ends. Germline lookup yields CDR1 MNHEY and CDR2 SVGAGI. This CDR3 is built from 15 residues. Treatment given: oral pan-JAK inhibitor, 5-10 mg twice daily. Investigators isolated RNA and reverse transcribed it into cDNA to act as the sequencing template. Data came from immunoSEQ multiplex PCR; TCRdb stores just in-frame clones and leaves some out. The sample lists about 200,000 clones, over 60% seen once, with around 3.9% in the top ten. The clonotype was recovered from a human donor with alopecia areata. The chain has TRBV6-5 and TRBJ2-1; maybe TRBD1 (5 bases). The material sequenced was CD4+ T cells sorted from blood, taken at week 4, from a patient treated with tofacitinib. CDR3 protein: CASRGESSRIGEQFF. Written as DNA, the CDR3 is TGTGCCAGCAGAGGGGAATCGTCGCGGATCGGTGAGCAGTTCTTC.